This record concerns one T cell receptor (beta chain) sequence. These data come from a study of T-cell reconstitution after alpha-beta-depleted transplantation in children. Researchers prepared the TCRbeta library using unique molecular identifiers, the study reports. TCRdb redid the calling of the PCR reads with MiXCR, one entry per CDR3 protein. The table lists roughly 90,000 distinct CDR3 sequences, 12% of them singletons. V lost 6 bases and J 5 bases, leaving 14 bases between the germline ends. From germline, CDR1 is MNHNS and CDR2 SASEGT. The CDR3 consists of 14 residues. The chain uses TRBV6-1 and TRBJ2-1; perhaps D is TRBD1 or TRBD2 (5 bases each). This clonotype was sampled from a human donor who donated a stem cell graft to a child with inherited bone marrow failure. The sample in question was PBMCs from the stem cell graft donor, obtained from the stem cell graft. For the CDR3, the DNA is TGTGCCAGCAGCTTGGGGACCCTGCACAATGAGCAGTTCTTC. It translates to CASSLGTLHNEQFF.